The present T cell receptor beta chain was sequenced within a study of T cells in narcolepsy. Study in general: Enrolled donors included narcolepsy type 1 or type 2 patients and healthy controls.

Some clones are missing from TCRdb's copy, which holds only in-frame ones; the method was immunoSEQ multiplex PCR. The sample lists fewer than 40,000 clones, about 85% occurring once. The CDR3 sequence is 15 residues long. V lost 3 bases and J lost 5; bases outside the gene matches: 6. Germline V gene data show CDR1 as SGHAT and CDR2 as FQNNGV. The sequencing sample was made of CD45RA- memory CD4+ T cells from PBMCs. This receptor was taken from a human donor with narcolepsy. The rearrangement uses TRBV11-2 and TRBJ2-3; 9 positions agree with TRBD2. CDR3 region: CASSFRLREGDTQYF. The DNA of the CDR3 is TGTGCCAGCAGCTTTCGGTTGCGGGAGGGAGATACGCAGTATTTT.